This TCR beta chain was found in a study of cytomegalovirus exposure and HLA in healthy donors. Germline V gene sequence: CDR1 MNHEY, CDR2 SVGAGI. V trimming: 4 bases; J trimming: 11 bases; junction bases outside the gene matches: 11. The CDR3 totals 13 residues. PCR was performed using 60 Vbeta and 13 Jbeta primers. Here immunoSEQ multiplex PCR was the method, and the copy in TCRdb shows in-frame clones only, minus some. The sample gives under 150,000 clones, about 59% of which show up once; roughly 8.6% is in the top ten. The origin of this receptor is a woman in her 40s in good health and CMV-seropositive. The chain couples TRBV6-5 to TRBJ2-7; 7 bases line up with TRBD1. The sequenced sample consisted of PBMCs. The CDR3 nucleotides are TGTGCCAGCAGTTTCTACAGGGGCCTTGAGGAGTACTTC. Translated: CASSFYRGLEEYF.